Given below is one TCR beta chain in context. Antigen: not known. This record comes from a study of T cell responses to AZD1222 COVID-19 vaccine. The CDR3 length is 13 residues. Germline V lookup: CDR1 LGHDT, CDR2 YNNKEL (reference sequence). V lost 1 base and J lost 4, with 7 bases in between. Clones were sequenced by immunoSEQ multiplex PCR, and TCRdb holds only the in-frame ones, with some missing. The sample consists of about 110,000 clones, roughly nine tenths of them appearing once. Whole-study findings and limits: Clonal diversity may have been underestimated in mostly white British donors. Spike as a whole was targeted by vaccine-associated CD4 TCRs, dominant at 160-218 and 743-854. Within unmutated variant regions lay the reported targets of nearly half of spike-specific TCRs.

The sequence derives from an adult in good health. The chain joins TRBV3-1 (or the pseudogene TRBV3-2) to TRBJ1-2, with TRBD1 as a possible D gene (5 bases). The sequencing used peripheral blood, collected on day 0 of MenACWY control vaccination. CDR3 protein: CASSQGGGYGYTF. For the CDR3, the DNA is TGTGCCAGCAGCCAAGGGGGCGGCTATGGCTACACCTTC.